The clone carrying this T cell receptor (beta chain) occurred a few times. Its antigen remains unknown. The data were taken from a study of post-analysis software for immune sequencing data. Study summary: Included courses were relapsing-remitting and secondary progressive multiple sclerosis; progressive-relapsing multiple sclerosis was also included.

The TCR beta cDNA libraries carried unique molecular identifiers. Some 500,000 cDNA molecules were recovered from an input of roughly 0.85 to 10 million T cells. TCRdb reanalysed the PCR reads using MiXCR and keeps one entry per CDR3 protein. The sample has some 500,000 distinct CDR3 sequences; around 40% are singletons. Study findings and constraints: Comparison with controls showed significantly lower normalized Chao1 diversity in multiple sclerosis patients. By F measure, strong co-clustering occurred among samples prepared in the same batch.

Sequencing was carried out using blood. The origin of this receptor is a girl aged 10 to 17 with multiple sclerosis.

CDR3: CASSSNRVTNEKLFF. In DNA form, the CDR3 reads TGTGCCAGCAGTTCCAACAGGGTAACTAATGAAAAACTGTTTTTT. The chain recombines TRBV12-3 or TRBV12-4 with TRBJ1-4; D may be TRBD1 (6 bases). This CDR3 is built from 15 residues. V was trimmed by 4 bases and J by 1 base, leaving 10 bases between them.